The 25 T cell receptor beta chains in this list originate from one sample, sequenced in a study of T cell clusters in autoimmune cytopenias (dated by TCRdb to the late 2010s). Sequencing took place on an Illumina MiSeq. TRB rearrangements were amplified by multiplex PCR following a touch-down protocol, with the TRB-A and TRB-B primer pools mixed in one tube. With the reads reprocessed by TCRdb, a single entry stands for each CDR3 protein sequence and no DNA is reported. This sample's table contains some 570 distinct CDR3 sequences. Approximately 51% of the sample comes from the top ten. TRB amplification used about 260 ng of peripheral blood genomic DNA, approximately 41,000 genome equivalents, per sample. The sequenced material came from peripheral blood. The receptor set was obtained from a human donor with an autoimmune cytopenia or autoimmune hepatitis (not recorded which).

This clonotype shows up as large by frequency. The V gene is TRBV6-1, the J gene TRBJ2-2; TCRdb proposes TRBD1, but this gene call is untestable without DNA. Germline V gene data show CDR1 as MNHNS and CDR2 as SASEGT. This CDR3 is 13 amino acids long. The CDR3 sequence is CASSLRGGGELFF.

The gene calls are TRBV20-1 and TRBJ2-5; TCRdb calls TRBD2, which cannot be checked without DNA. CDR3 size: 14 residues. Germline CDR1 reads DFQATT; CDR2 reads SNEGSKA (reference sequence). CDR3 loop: CSIKGSGRKETQYF.

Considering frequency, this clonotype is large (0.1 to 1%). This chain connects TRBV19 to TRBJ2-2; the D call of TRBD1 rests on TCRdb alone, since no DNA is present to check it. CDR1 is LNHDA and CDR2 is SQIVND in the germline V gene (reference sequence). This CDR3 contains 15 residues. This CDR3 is CASSYLGTGTGELFF.

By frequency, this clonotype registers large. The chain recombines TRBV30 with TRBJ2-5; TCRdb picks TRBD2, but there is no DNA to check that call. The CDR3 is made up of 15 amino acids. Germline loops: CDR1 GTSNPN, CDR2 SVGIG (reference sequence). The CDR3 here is CAWSPGGGSGETQYF. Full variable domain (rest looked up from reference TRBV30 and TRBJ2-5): SQTIHQWPATLVQPVGSPLSLECTVEGTSNPNLYWYRQAAGRGLQLLFYSVGIGQISSEVPQNLSASRPQDRQFILSSKKLLLSDSGFYLCAWSPGGGSGETQYFGPGTRLLVL.

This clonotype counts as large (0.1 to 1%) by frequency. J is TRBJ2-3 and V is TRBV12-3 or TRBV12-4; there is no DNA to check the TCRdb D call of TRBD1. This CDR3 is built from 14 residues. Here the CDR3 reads CASRVGGGPDTQYF.

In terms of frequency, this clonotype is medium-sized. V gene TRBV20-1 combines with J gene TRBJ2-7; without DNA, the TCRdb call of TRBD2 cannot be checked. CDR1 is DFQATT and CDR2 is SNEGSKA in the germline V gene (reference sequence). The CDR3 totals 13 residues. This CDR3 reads CSANSGERYEQYF.

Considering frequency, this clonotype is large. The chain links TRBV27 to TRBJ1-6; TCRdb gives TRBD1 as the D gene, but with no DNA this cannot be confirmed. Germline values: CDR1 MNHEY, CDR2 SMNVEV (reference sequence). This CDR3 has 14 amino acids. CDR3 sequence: CASSFGTGNSPLHF.

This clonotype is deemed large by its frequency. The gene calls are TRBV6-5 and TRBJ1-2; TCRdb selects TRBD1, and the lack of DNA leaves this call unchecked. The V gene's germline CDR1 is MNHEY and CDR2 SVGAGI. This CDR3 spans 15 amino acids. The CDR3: CASSTRTGMAYGYTF.

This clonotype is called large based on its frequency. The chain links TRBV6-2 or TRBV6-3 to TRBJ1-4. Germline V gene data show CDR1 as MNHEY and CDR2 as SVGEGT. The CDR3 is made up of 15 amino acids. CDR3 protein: CASSYGVATNEKLFF.

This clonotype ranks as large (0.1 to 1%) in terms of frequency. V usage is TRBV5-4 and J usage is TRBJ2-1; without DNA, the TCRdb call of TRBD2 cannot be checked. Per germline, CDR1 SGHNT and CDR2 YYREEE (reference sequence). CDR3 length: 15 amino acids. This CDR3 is CASSLASGMYNEQFF.

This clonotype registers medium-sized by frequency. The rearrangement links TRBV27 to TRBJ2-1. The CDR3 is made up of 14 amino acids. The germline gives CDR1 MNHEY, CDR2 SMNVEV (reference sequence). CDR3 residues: CASSFRPGFNEQFF.

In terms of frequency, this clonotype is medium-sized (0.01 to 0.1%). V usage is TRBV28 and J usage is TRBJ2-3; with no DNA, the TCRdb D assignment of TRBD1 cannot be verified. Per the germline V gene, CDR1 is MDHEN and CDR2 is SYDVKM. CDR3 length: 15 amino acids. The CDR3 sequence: CASSPTGGWADTQYF. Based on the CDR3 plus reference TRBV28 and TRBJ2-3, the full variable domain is DVKVTQSSRYLVKRTGEKVFLECVQDMDHENMFWYRQDPGLGLRLIYFSYDVKMKEKGDIPEGYSVSREKKERFSLILESASTNQTSMYLCASSPTGGWADTQYFGPGTRLTVL.

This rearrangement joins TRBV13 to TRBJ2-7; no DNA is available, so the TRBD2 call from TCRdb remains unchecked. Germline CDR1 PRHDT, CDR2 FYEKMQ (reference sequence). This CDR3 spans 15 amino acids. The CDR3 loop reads CASTRLAGGTYEQYF.

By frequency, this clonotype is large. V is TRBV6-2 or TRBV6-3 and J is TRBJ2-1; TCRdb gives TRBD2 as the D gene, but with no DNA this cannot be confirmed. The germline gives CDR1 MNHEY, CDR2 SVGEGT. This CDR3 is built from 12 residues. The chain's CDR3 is CASSGSWNEQFF.

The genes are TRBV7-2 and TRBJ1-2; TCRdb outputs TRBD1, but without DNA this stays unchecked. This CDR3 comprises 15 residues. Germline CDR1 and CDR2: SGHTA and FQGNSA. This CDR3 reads CASSWPWDRENGYTF.

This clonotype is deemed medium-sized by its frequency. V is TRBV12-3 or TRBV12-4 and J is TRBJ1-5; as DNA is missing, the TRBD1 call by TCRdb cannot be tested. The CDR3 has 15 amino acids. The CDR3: CASSSGQAFNQPQHF.

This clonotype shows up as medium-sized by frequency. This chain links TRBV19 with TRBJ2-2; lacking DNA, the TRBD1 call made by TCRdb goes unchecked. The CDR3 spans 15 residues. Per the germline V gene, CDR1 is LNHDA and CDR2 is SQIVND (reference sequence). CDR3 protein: CASRSLGKGDGELFF.

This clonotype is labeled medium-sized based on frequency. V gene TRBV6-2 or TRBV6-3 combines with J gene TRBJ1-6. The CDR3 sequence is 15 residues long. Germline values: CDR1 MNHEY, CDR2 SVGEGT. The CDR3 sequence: CASSYWGSINSPLHF.

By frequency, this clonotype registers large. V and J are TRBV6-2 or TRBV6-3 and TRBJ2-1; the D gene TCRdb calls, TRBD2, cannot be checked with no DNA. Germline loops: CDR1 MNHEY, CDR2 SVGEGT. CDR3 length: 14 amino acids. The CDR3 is CASSYGGGQTWKFF.

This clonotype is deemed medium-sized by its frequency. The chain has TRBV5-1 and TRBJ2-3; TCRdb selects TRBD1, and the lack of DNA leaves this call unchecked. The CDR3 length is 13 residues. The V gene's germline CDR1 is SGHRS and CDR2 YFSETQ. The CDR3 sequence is CASGEQGADTQYF.

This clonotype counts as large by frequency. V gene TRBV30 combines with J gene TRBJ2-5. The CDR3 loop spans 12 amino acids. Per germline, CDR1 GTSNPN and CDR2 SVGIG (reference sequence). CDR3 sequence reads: CAWSVEVGAQYF.

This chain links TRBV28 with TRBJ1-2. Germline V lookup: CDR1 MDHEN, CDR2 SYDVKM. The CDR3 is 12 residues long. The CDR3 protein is CASSAGYYGYTF.

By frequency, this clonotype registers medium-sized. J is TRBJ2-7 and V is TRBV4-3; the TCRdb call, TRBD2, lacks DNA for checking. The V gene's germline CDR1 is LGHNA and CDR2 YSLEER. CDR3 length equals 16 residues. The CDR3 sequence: CASSQDWPGPSYEQYF.

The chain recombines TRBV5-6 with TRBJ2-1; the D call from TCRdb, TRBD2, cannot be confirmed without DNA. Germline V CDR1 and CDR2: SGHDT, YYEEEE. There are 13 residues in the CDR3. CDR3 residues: CASRGLAGYEQFF. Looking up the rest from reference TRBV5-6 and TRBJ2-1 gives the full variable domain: DAGVTQSPTHLIKTRGQQVTLRCSPKSGHDTVSWYQQALGQGPQFIFQYYEEEERQRGNFPDRFSGHQFPNYSSELNVNALLLGDSALYLCASRGLAGYEQFFGPGTRLTVL.

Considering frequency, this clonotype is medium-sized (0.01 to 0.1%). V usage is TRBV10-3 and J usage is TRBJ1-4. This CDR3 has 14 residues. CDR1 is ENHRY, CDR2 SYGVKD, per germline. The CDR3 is CAISESKQVEKLFF.